Listed here are 25 T cell receptor beta chains from one sample, sequenced in a study of human T cells and chemical hapten exposure. In TCRdb, the RACE reads were re-called with MiXCR into one record per CDR3 protein. The sample carries fewer than 500,000 distinct CDR3 sequences, around 4.8% recorded once. As to time point: patch test 1, 2 weeks after DPC sensitization. Treatment in this sample: therapeutic diphenylcyclopropenone sensitization with weekly scalp DPC. The starting material was whole blood, obtained in connection with sensitization to the hapten diphenylcyclopropenone (DPC). The receptor set was obtained from a woman in her forties or fifties with alopecia areata. Some clones in this sample may be carry-over from other donors' samples.

The CDR3 coding sequence is TGTGCCAGCAGTGACAGGGGGGGCCCCGCAGATACGCAGTATTTT. Amino acid sequence: CASSDRGGPADTQYF. The V gene is TRBV27, the J gene TRBJ2-3; 9 bases line up with TRBD1. The CDR3 spans 15 residues. CDR1 and CDR2 from the germline V gene are MNHEY and SMNVEV (reference sequence). Trimming took 5 bases from V and 4 from J; bases not matched to a gene: 7.

This clonotype was detected many times. V usage is TRBV25-1 and J usage is TRBJ2-2; the D is unclear. Germline assignment: CDR1 MGHDK and CDR2 SYGVNS. This CDR3 spans 15 amino acids. V was pared by 2 bases and J by 0 bases, with 7 bases between. The CDR3 sequence: CASSEPRANTGELFF. DNA for the CDR3: TGTGCCAGCAGTGAACCCCGAGCGAACACCGGGGAGCTGTTTTTT.

The chain employs TRBV5-1 and TRBJ2-6, with 9 nucleotides matching TRBD1. V was pared by 4 bases and J by 0 bases, with 8 bases of the junction left unmatched. This CDR3 comprises 18 residues. Looked up from germline, CDR1 is SGHRS and CDR2 is YFSETQ. This chain's CDR3 is CASSPGTGFPSGANVLTF. The CDR3 DNA follows: TGCGCCAGCAGCCCAGGGACAGGGTTCCCCTCTGGGGCCAACGTCCTGACTTTC.

This clonotype was counted many times. The chain couples TRBV10-2 to TRBJ1-1; D gene uncertain. The V gene's germline CDR1 is WSHSY and CDR2 SAAADI. This CDR3 has 13 residues. Trimming cost V 4 bases and J 1 base, with 7 bases left between them. Here the CDR3 reads CASSATANTEAFF. The CDR3, as DNA: TGCGCCAGCAGTGCCACAGCGAACACTGAAGCTTTCTTT.

This clonotype was recorded at least ten times. The chain recombines TRBV9 with TRBJ2-3; unclear D gene. Trimming removed 0 bases at V and 0 bases at J, with 8 bases between. Germline CDR1 and CDR2: SGDLS and YYNGEE. CDR3 size: 15 residues. CDR3: CASSVVSSSTDTQYF. CDR3 coding DNA: TGTGCCAGCAGCGTAGTGAGTTCTAGCACAGATACGCAGTATTTT.

This clonotype showed up just a few times. J is TRBJ1-1 and V is TRBV20-1; D is ambiguous. The V gene's germline CDR1 is DFQATT and CDR2 SNEGSKA (reference sequence). Trimming removed 6 bases from V and 4 bases from J, with 9 bases in between. This CDR3 is built from 11 residues. The CDR3: CSARVSTEAFF. Written as DNA, the CDR3 is TGCAGTGCAAGGGTGAGCACTGAAGCTTTCTTT.

This clonotype came up many times. V usage is TRBV7-3 and J usage is TRBJ2-3; D ambiguous. Germline CDR1 and CDR2: SGHTA and FQGTGA. This CDR3 comprises 14 residues. V lost 5 bases, J lost 4 bases, and 13 bases lay in between. CDR3 sequence (DNA): TGTGCCAGCAGCCCGACCGGGCCAGCAGATACGCAGTATTTT. This encodes CASSPTGPADTQYF. The full variable domain, in which reference TRBV7-3 and TRBJ2-3 provide the parts outside the CDR3, is GAGVSQTPSNKVTEKGKYVELRCDPISGHTALYWYRQSLGQGPEFLIYFQGTGAADDSGLPNDRFFAVRPEGSVSTLKIQRTERGDSAVYLCASSPTGPADTQYFGPGTRLTVL.

CDR3 DNA sequence: TGTGCCAGCAGCCTTCGGACTAGCGGGGCTAATGAGCAGTTCTTC. This encodes CASSLRTSGANEQFF. The J gene is TRBJ2-1, the V gene TRBV11-3; TRBD2 matches at 12 bases. Germline lookup yields CDR1 SGHNT and CDR2 YENEEA. The junction had 6 bases not matched to a gene; V was cut back by 5 bases and J by 7 bases. The CDR3 length is 15 residues.

There are many counts of this clonotype. The rearrangement joins TRBV19 to TRBJ1-2, with TRBD1 matching 10 bases. Losses at the gene ends were 4 bases for V and 4 bases for J; bases not matched to a gene: 6. CDR1 and CDR2 from the germline V gene are LNHDA and SQIVND (reference sequence). This CDR3 contains 15 residues. The CDR3 nucleotides read TGTGCCAGTAGTACCACCCGGGACAGGGGCTATGGCTACACCTTC. This gives the protein CASSTTRDRGYGYTF.

V and J are TRBV6-6 and TRBJ2-7; no reliable D call. Trimming pared 5 bases from V and 9 bases from J, leaving 14 bases between. Per the germline V gene, CDR1 is MNHNY and CDR2 is SVGAGI (reference sequence). CDR3 length: 12 amino acids. The CDR3 loop reads CASSLGYTGQYF. CDR3 nucleotide sequence: TGTGCCAGCAGTCTGGGTTATACGGGGCAGTACTTC.

This clonotype was counted ten times or more. V and J are TRBV7-2 and TRBJ2-7; no clear D gene. This CDR3 spans 14 amino acids. V was pared by 4 bases and J by 0 bases, with 10 bases between. In germline, CDR1 is SGHTA, CDR2 FQGNSA. The CDR3 reads CASSSPPVSYEQYF. In nucleotides, the CDR3 is TGTGCCAGCAGCTCCCCTCCCGTCTCCTACGAGCAGTACTTC.

This clonotype occurred many times. V usage is TRBV29-1 and J usage is TRBJ1-1; 9 positions agree with TRBD1. There are 12 residues in the CDR3. Trimming removed 7 bases from V and 4 bases from J; junction bases left unmatched: 4. The germline CDR1 and CDR2 sequences are SQVTM and ANQGSEA. CDR3 residues: CSAQTGGTEAFF. The CDR3 DNA is TGCAGCGCCCAGACAGGGGGCACTGAAGCTTTCTTT.

The sample holds many counts of this clonotype. The chain carries TRBV4-2 and TRBJ2-7, with 9 bases that match TRBD1. Germline CDR1 reads LGHNA; CDR2 reads YNFKEQ. The CDR3 sequence is 15 residues long. The ends lost 1 base at V and 2 bases at J; junction bases unmatched: 3. The CDR3 protein is CASSQAGQGPYEQYF. The CDR3 DNA is TGTGCCAGCAGCCAAGCTGGACAGGGGCCCTACGAGCAGTACTTC.

This clonotype came up many times. This chain connects TRBV27 to TRBJ2-3, with 8 positions matching TRBD2. V lost 4 bases, J lost 4 bases, and 16 bases stayed unmatched. The CDR3 spans 18 residues. Germline values: CDR1 MNHEY, CDR2 SMNVEV (reference sequence). The CDR3 loop is CASSSNRRGGRFSDTQYF. In DNA, the CDR3 is TGTGCCAGCAGTTCCAACCGACGGGGGGGCCGATTCTCAGATACGCAGTATTTT.

The table lists this clonotype with a few counts. The V and J genes are TRBV12-3 or TRBV12-4 and TRBJ2-2, with D possibly TRBD2 on 5 matching bases. The V end was cut by 6 bases, the J end by 7 bases, with 18 bases between. There are 15 residues in the CDR3. CDR3 sequence (DNA): TGTGCCAGCAGCCTTGTTGGGAGCCTGGGCGGGGAGCTGTTTTTT. Its protein is CASSLVGSLGGELFF.

This clonotype was found many times. This chain uses TRBV23-1 with TRBJ2-3, with D possibly TRBD2 on 5 matching bases. TRBV23-1 is an ORF; its function is uncertain. The germline V and J ends were trimmed by 5 bases and 2 bases, with 17 bases remaining between them. The CDR3 has 16 amino acids. The CDR3 loop reads CASSSSGGAPTDTQYF. The CDR3 nucleotides read TGCGCCAGCAGTTCAAGCGGCGGAGCGCCCACAGATACGCAGTATTTT.

This clonotype was counted only a few times. The CDR3 is CASSAQTGTKNIQYF. The DNA for the CDR3 is TGTGCCAGCAGTGCTCAGACAGGGACCAAAAACATTCAGTACTTC. The rearrangement uses TRBV9 and TRBJ2-4; 7 bases fit TRBD1. CDR1 is SGDLS, CDR2 YYNGEE, per germline. V was clipped by 5 bases and J by 2 bases; unmatched bases: 7. This CDR3 is 15 amino acids long.

This clonotype was recorded a few times. This sequence joins TRBV3-1 and TRBJ1-1; 9 nucleotides agree with TRBD1. Per germline, CDR1 LGHDT and CDR2 YNNKEL (reference sequence). CDR3 length equals 15 residues. Trimming removed 0 bases from V and 10 bases from J; junction bases left unmatched: 9. The CDR3 region is CASSQETQGALGAFF. The CDR3, as DNA: TGTGCCAGCAGCCAAGAAACACAGGGGGCCCTGGGAGCTTTCTTT.

This clonotype was counted only a few times. The chain recombines TRBV4-1 with TRBJ2-5; perhaps TRBD2 as D (6 bases). There are 15 residues in the CDR3. Per germline, CDR1 MGHRA and CDR2 YSYEKL. Trimming left V 1 base short and J 4 bases short, with 13 bases between. The CDR3 DNA reads as TGCGCCAGCAGCCAAGGTGGAGGGAAGGGAGAGACCCAGTACTTC. Translation gives CASSQGGGKGETQYF.

The J gene is TRBJ1-1, the V gene TRBV28; 7 bases map to TRBD1. CDR3 length: 15 residues. Trimming took 4 bases from V and 3 from J; bases not matched to a gene: 8. The germline V gene encodes CDR1 MDHEN and CDR2 SYDVKM. Here the CDR3 reads CASSSRDRLYTEAFF. DNA for the CDR3: TGTGCCAGCAGTTCCCGGGACAGACTATACACTGAAGCTTTCTTT.

This clonotype was observed at least ten times. The CDR3 spells CSARTERNQPQHF. CDR3 nucleotide sequence: TGCAGTGCCCGGACTGAAAGAAATCAGCCCCAGCATTTT. The chain combines TRBV20-1 with TRBJ1-5; D gene ambiguous. V was clipped by 6 bases and J by 4 bases, with 13 bases between them. This CDR3 is built from 13 residues. Germline assignment: CDR1 DFQATT and CDR2 SNEGSKA (reference sequence).

This clonotype was seen ten or more times. V and J are TRBV10-3 and TRBJ1-1; D might be TRBD1 (5 bases). Germline CDR1 and CDR2: ENHRY and SYGVKD. CDR3 length equals 14 residues. V lost 6 bases, J lost 1 base, and 12 bases lay in between. The CDR3 region is CAIRGRDRNTEAFF. As DNA, the CDR3 is TGTGCCATCAGAGGCAGGGATCGGAACACTGAAGCTTTCTTT.

The chain carries TRBV12-3 or TRBV12-4 and TRBJ2-3; no definite D call. The CDR3 contains 13 residues. V dropped 3 bases and J dropped 3 bases, with 7 bases sitting between them. Here the CDR3 DNA reads TGTGCCAGCAGTTTTACAGAGACAGATACGCAGTATTTT. It translates to CASSFTETDTQYF.

This clonotype was seen at least ten times. The chain is built from TRBV7-8 and TRBJ1-1; 8 positions agree with TRBD1. Trimming removed 5 bases from V and 5 bases from J; junction bases left unmatched: 10. CDR1 and CDR2 (germline): SGHVS, FQNEAQ. The CDR3 is made up of 15 amino acids. For the CDR3, the DNA is TGTGCCAGCAGCCACCGGGACAGGCGGGGGACTGAAGCTTTCTTT. It translates to CASSHRDRRGTEAFF.

This clonotype was picked up a small number of times. The rearrangement links TRBV18 to TRBJ2-3; TRBD2 is a possible D gene (5 bases). The germline V gene has CDR1 KGHSH and CDR2 LQKENI. This CDR3 comprises 12 residues. The V end lost 8 bases, the J end lost 4 bases, and 10 bases lay between the germline ends. CDR3 sequence: CASEDGADTQYF. In DNA, the CDR3 is TGTGCCAGCGAAGACGGGGCAGATACGCAGTATTTT.